This TCR beta chain stems from a study of T cells in Graves' hyperthyroidism and ophthalmopathy. Germline-derived CDR1 and CDR2 are MDHEN and SYDVKM. With 1 base removed from V and 0 bases from J, the gap between germline ends came to 7 bases. This CDR3 region has 16 residues. From RNA transcripts, TCR beta CDR3 regions were amplified. The study used the HTBI primer set for a first-round RT-PCR of the TCR CDR3. TCRdb re-called the multiplex PCR reads with MiXCR, one entry per CDR3 protein. The profile shows more than 500,000 distinct CDR3 sequences, 12% to 15% of them singletons. V and J are TRBV28 and TRBJ2-6; no clear D. The source material was blood. This TCR derives from a woman in her 40s with Graves' hyperthyroidism. CDR3 nucleotide sequence: TGTGCCAGCAGTTTATCGACTGCCTCTGGGGCCAACGTCCTGACTTTC. Translating it yields CASSLSTASGANVLTF.